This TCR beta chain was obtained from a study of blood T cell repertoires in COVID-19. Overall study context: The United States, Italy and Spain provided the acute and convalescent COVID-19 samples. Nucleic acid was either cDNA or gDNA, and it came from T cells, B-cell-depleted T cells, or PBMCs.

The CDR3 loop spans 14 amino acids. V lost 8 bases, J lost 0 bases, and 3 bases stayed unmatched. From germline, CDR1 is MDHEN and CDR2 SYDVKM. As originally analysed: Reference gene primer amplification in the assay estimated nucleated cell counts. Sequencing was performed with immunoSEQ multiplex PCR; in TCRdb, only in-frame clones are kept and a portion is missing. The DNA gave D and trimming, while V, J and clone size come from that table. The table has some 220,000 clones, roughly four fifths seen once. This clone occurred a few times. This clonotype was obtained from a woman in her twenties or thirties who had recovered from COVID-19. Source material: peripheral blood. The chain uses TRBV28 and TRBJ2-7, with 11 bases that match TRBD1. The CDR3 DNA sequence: TGTGCCAGCCTGGGGACAGGGGGCTCCTACGAGCAGTACTTC. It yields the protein CASLGTGGSYEQYF.